This T cell receptor (beta chain) comes out of a study of T cell changes during pregnancy in multiple sclerosis. TCRdb's table, derived via immunoSEQ multiplex PCR, lists solely in-frame clones and lacks some. Altogether 70,000 to 80,000 clones are present, around 93% being singletons, with the ten largest covering roughly 1%. This receptor was taken from a female donor with multiple sclerosis, enrolled in a pregnancy study. Sequences were derived from peripheral blood, sampled in the first trimester of pregnancy.

CDR3 amino acids: CASSRTGGWGNTIYF. CDR3 coding DNA: TGCGCCAGCAGCCGCACGGGGGGGTGGGGAAACACCATATATTTT. V gene TRBV4-1 combines with J gene TRBJ1-3, with D possibly matching TRBD1 (5 bases). Trimming stripped 4 bases from V and 4 bases from J, with 14 bases between. This CDR3 spans 15 amino acids. Germline V CDR1 and CDR2: MGHRA, YSYEKL.